This entry lists 30 T cell receptor delta chains sequenced from one sample in a study of Vδ1+ human thymocytes. The study, taken as a whole, reports: Thymic TRG and TRD repertoires appeared highly polyclonal.

RNA was extracted from the cells and then reverse transcribed. Multiplex PCR used pooled V-gene forward primers and a constant-region reverse primer to amplify CDR3s. TCRdb reapplied CATT to the multiplex PCR reads. Among roughly 56,000 delta-chain clones, approximately 16% were seen once, and the ten largest hold around 0.37%. These receptors have no known antigen. Sequencing input: Vdelta1+ gamma-delta thymocytes from the thymus. Subset defined: FACS-sorted CD3+ TCRalphabeta- TCRVdelta1+ TCRVdelta2- thymocytes. These receptors all come from a girl less than two years old who had congenital heart surgery.

Concerning this clone itself: At one boundary the junction diverges from the germline segment, which might be a read error. The gene calls are TRAV29/DV5 and TRDJ1, with TRDD3 identical over 13 bases. The germline V gene has CDR1 NSMFDY and CDR2 ISSIKDK. There are 21 residues in the CDR3. The CDR3 reads CAGPRVAFLLGDTRLTDKLTF. In DNA form, the CDR3 reads TGTGCAGGTCCGCGGGTTGCCTTCTTACTGGGGGATACGCGTTTAACCGATAAACTCACCTTT.

This clone has a handful of counts. The gene calls are TRDV1 and TRDJ1; D ambiguous. CDR1 is TSWWSYY, CDR2 QGS, per germline. The CDR3 is 18 amino acids. Trimming shortened V by 2 bases and J by 0 bases, and 19 bases separated the two germline ends. This chain's CDR3 is CALGENGVYPDHTDKLIF. The DNA for the CDR3 is TGTGCTCTTGGGGAAAACGGGGTCTACCCAGACCACACCGATAAACTCATCTTT.

This rearrangement joins TRDV1 to TRDJ1, with D possibly TRDD2 on 6 matching bases. Germline V gives CDR1 TSWWSYY, CDR2 QGS. V was shortened by 5 bases and J by 6 bases, with 43 bases between the two germline ends. The CDR3 has 23 residues. Written as DNA, the CDR3 is TGTGCTCTTGGGACAACTCCCCTTCCCCACCCTTGGTGGGCCACCGGAGAGTCTCATAAACTCATCTTT. Protein sequence: CALGTTPLPHPWWATGESHKLIF.

The rearrangement links TRDV2 to TRDJ1; 7 nucleotides line up with TRDD3. V was clipped by 1 base and J by 0 bases; unmatched bases: 16. CDR1 and CDR2 (germline): GEAIGNYY, EKD. The length of the CDR3 is 19 residues. The CDR3 reads CACDTEVSGGVTYTDKLIF. Here the CDR3 DNA reads TGTGCCTGTGACACGGAAGTTAGTGGGGGAGTCACGTACACCGATAAACTCATCTTT.

This clone was seen a few times. The rearrangement uses TRDV1 and TRDJ1, with D maybe TRDD3 (6 bases). V was trimmed by 1 base and J by 0 bases, leaving 45 bases between them. The germline CDR1 and CDR2 sequences are TSWWSYY and QGS. The CDR3 sequence is 27 residues long. The CDR3 here is CALGERAGLFLTTDRGRLPKYTDKLIF. The CDR3 DNA sequence: TGTGCTCTTGGGGAACGGGCTGGGCTTTTTCTCACAACGGACCGGGGGAGATTACCGAAGTACACCGATAAACTCATCTTT.

In this sample, this clone turned up a few times. V gene TRDV1 combines with J gene TRDJ1; 8 bases align to TRDD3. V shed 5 bases and J 0 bases; nucleotides not matched to a gene: 29. The length of the CDR3 is 23 residues. Germline V gene sequence: CDR1 TSWWSYY, CDR2 QGS. The CDR3 sequence is CALGSGASYVFLGDLTYTDKLIF. CDR3 nucleotide sequence: TGTGCTCTTGGGTCCGGGGCCTCCTACGTCTTTCTGGGGGACCTAACCTACACCGATAAACTCATCTTT.

The V gene is TRDV1, the J gene TRDJ1; D is unclear. Germline-derived CDR1 and CDR2 are TSWWSYY and QGS. The CDR3 is made up of 23 amino acids. The ends were cut back, 2 bases at V and 0 bases at J, with 34 bases in the middle. The CDR3 sequence is CALGERRSSLRINPLRYTDKLIF. CDR3 sequence (DNA): TGTGCTCTTGGGGAAAGAAGGTCTTCGCTCAGGATTAACCCTCTCCGGTACACCGATAAACTCATCTTT.

J is TRDJ1 and V is TRDV1; D is perhaps TRDD3 (6 bases). Germline V CDR1 and CDR2: TSWWSYY, QGS. The CDR3 loop spans 18 amino acids. The germline V and J ends were trimmed by 0 bases and 10 bases, with 27 bases remaining between them. CDR3 bases: TGTGCTCTTGGGGAACTAGAACCCTCCCCCTGGGGCCCCCGAGGACTCATCTTT. Protein: CALGELEPSPWGPRGLIF.

This clone was seen only a few times. At one end, the junction sequence differs from germline, possibly due to a read error. Other DNA sequences in this specimen translate into the identical CDR3. This chain links TRDV2 with TRDJ1; 12 bases map to TRDD3. The CDR3 contains 16 residues. Germline V gene lookup returns CDR1 GEAIGNYY and CDR2 EKD. CDR3 protein: CACPKHWGIQADKLIF. For the CDR3, the DNA is TGTGCCTGCCCAAAGCACTGGGGGATACAGGCCGATAAACTTATCTTT.

There are a few counts of this clone. The sample carries other DNA sequences with the same CDR3. This rearrangement joins TRDV1 to TRDJ1; D might be TRDD3 (5 bases). The germline CDR1 and CDR2 sequences are TSWWSYY and QGS. The CDR3 sequence is 18 residues long. Deletions cut 5 bases from V and 1 base from J, with 23 bases between. The CDR3 loop reads CALGPQAAPGWVTDKLIF. CDR3 bases: TGTGCTCTTGGGCCCCAGGCGGCGCCGGGATGGGTCACCGATAAACTCATCTTT.

This clone came up a few times. The V gene is TRDV1, the J gene TRDJ1, with D possibly TRDD3 on 6 matching bases. V was cut by 5 bases and J by 0 bases, with 28 bases left in between. Germline loops: CDR1 TSWWSYY, CDR2 QGS. The CDR3 sequence is 20 residues long. The CDR3 DNA is TGTGCTCTTGGGTTCTTTCCTCCGTACTGGGAGAGAGTCGACACCGATAAACTCATCTTT. Translation: CALGFFPPYWERVDTDKLIF.

The chain combines TRDV1 with TRDJ1, with TRDD3 matching 10 bases. Losses at the gene ends were 2 bases for V and 0 bases for J; bases not matched to a gene: 24. Germline-derived CDR1 and CDR2 are TSWWSYY and QGS. The CDR3 contains 23 residues. The CDR3: CALGECPRGGYWGMGLDTDKLIF. DNA of the CDR3: TGTGCTCTTGGGGAATGCCCCCGGGGAGGCTACTGGGGGATGGGCTTGGACACCGATAAACTCATCTTT.

This chain joins TRDV1 and TRDJ1; 13 bases are a match to TRDD3. V lost 1 base, J lost 0 bases, and 14 bases stayed unmatched. Germline CDR1 and CDR2: TSWWSYY and QGS. The CDR3 is 21 amino acids. The CDR3 loop reads CALGERSWVLGDTGYTDKLIF. The DNA of the CDR3 is TGTGCTCTTGGGGAACGTTCCTGGGTACTGGGGGATACGGGGTACACCGATAAACTCATCTTT.

The gene calls are TRDV1 and TRDJ1; 7 nucleotides match TRDD3. This CDR3 spans 16 amino acids. CDR1 and CDR2 from the germline V gene are TSWWSYY and QGS. V dropped 0 bases and J dropped 0; count of bases not matched to a gene: 4. The CDR3 DNA reads as TGTGCTCTTGGGGAACTAGACGGGGGATACACCGATAAACTCATCTTT. Encoded protein: CALGELDGGYTDKLIF.

This clone has just a few counts. Compared with germline, one end of the junction differs, possibly owing to a read error. The rearrangement uses TRDV1 and TRDJ1; 7 bases are shared with TRDD3. The germline V gene has CDR1 TSWWSYY and CDR2 QGS. This CDR3 has 17 amino acids. Here the CDR3 DNA reads TGTGCTCTTAGGGAACAGCTTTGGGGGAAGTACACCGATAAACTCATCTTT. Its protein is CALREQLWGKYTDKLIF.

In its sample, this clone was seen a few times. This chain uses TRDV1 with TRDJ1; the match to TRDD3 covers 9 bases. Trimming took 3 bases from V and 1 from J; bases not matched to a gene: 18. Germline V gives CDR1 TSWWSYY, CDR2 QGS. There are 20 residues in the CDR3. CDR3 DNA sequence: TGTGCTCTTGGGGATAACCTTCCCCGGGGATACGCGACGTCCACCGATAAACTCATCTTT. Protein sequence: CALGDNLPRGYATSTDKLIF.

This clone was detected only a few times. The V gene is TRDV1, the J gene TRDJ1; D may be TRDD2 (5 bases). V shed 0 bases and J shed 0 bases, with 26 bases lying between them. The CDR3 is 21 amino acids. CDR1 TSWWSYY and CDR2 QGS come from the germline V gene. The CDR3 protein is CALGELSPPPYPLLYTDKLIF. CDR3 DNA sequence: TGTGCTCTTGGGGAACTATCCCCCCCTCCCTACCCCCTCCTGTACACCGATAAACTCATCTTT.

This clone has a handful of counts. V and J are TRDV1 and TRDJ1, with 9 bases identical to TRDD2. CDR3 length equals 18 residues. The V gene end was trimmed by 3 bases and the J gene end by 7 bases; junction bases not matched to a gene: 18. The germline V gene encodes CDR1 TSWWSYY and CDR2 QGS. The CDR3 sequence: CALGDPAHLPTKLGKLIF. In nucleotides, the CDR3 is TGTGCTCTTGGGGACCCCGCGCACCTTCCTACAAAGCTGGGTAAACTCATCTTT.

The rearrangement joins TRDV1 to TRDJ1; a possible D gene is TRDD3 (9 bases). Trimming removed 3 bases at V and 1 base at J, with 45 bases between. CDR1 is TSWWSYY, CDR2 QGS, per germline. CDR3 size: 26 residues. CDR3 sequence (DNA): TGTGCTCTTGGGGATCTACTTCCTACTAGGGCCCTAGAACTGGGGGACCGGTGGGGGATCACCGATAAACTCATCTTT. Amino acid sequence: CALGDLLPTRALELGDRWGITDKLIF.

This chain joins TRDV1 and TRDJ1, with no clear D. CDR1 and CDR2 (germline): TSWWSYY, QGS. The CDR3 spans 16 residues. Between the trimmed V and J ends, which lost 2 bases and 3 bases, there was a span of 16 bases. CDR3 DNA sequence: TGTGCTCTTGGGGAAAAATTCACTTCTTGTTCCGATAAACTCATCTTT. It is translated as CALGEKFTSCSDKLIF.

The chain recombines TRDV1 with TRDJ1; the match to TRDD3 covers 8 bases. The CDR3 runs 18 residues. The ends lost 0 bases at V and 0 bases at J; junction bases unmatched: 9. Germline CDR1 and CDR2: TSWWSYY and QGS. The CDR3 spells CALGELPHWGPYTDKLIF. The CDR3 bases are TGTGCTCTTGGGGAACTACCTCACTGGGGGCCCTACACCGATAAACTCATCTTT.

V is TRDV1 and J is TRDJ1, with 8 nucleotides matching TRDD3. This CDR3 is built from 18 residues. The junction had 10 bases not matched to a gene; V was cut back by 1 base and J by 0 bases. Germline CDR1 TSWWSYY, CDR2 QGS. CDR3 in amino acids: CALGERRVLGAHTDKLIF. The CDR3 DNA reads TGTGCTCTTGGGGAACGGAGGGTACTGGGGGCTCACACCGATAAACTCATCTTT.

This clone showed up just a few times. This chain links TRDV1 with TRDJ1; 9 nucleotides align to TRDD3. The CDR3 length is 18 residues. Germline CDR1 TSWWSYY, CDR2 QGS. V dropped 3 bases and J dropped 3; count of bases not matched to a gene: 14. This CDR3 reads CALGDKIYQGDTPDKLIF. CDR3 bases: TGTGCTCTTGGGGATAAAATTTACCAGGGGGATACACCCGATAAACTCATCTTT.

This clone was found a few times. The rearrangement joins TRDV1 to TRDJ1; 11 bases map to TRDD3. Germline V gene lookup returns CDR1 TSWWSYY and CDR2 QGS. Trimming took 1 base from V and 5 from J; bases not matched to a gene: 6. The CDR3 runs to 16 residues. The CDR3 reads CALGEPLLGDTDKLIF. The DNA for the CDR3 is TGTGCTCTTGGGGAACCCCTGCTGGGGGATACTGATAAACTCATCTTT.

This chain uses TRDV1 with TRDJ1; TRDD3 might be the D (6 bases). The germline CDR1 and CDR2 sequences are TSWWSYY and QGS. The CDR3 loop spans 16 amino acids. V shed 8 bases and J shed 0 bases, with 19 bases lying between them. CDR3 in amino acids: CALNGPWGLYTDKLIF. CDR3 coding DNA: TGTGCTCTTAATGGACCCTGGGGATTGTACACCGATAAACTCATCTTT.

V usage is TRDV1 and J usage is TRDJ1; the D gene is possibly TRDD3 (6 bases). From germline, CDR1 is TSWWSYY and CDR2 QGS. V lost 0 bases to trimming and J lost 2 bases, with 22 bases between them. The CDR3 runs to 19 residues. Here the CDR3 DNA reads TGTGCTCTTGGGGAACTAGTCCACGGTGGGGGGCTTGGGACCGATAAACTCATCTTT. It translates to CALGELVHGGGLGTDKLIF.

J is TRDJ1 and V is TRDV1; TRDD3 aligns across 7 bases. J was trimmed by 0 bases and V by 0 bases; bases with no gene match: 16. CDR1 and CDR2 (germline): TSWWSYY, QGS. The CDR3 loop spans 20 amino acids. The CDR3 here is CALGELRNWGIGEYTDKLIF. The CDR3 nucleotides are TGTGCTCTTGGGGAACTGAGGAACTGGGGAATCGGTGAGTACACCGATAAACTCATCTTT.

The genes are TRDV1 and TRDJ1, with D maybe TRDD3 (5 bases). V lost 5 bases, J lost 0 bases, and 16 bases lay in between. The CDR3 has 16 amino acids. Germline V lookup: CDR1 TSWWSYY, CDR2 QGS. The CDR3: CALGRSEGSYTDKLIF. The CDR3, as DNA: TGTGCTCTTGGGAGGTCTGAGGGATCGTACACCGATAAACTCATCTTT.

The chain employs TRDV1 and TRDJ1; D gene uncertain. The CDR3 is 15 amino acids. Germline-derived CDR1 and CDR2 are TSWWSYY and QGS. The ends were cut back, 3 bases at V and 6 bases at J, with 17 bases in the middle. In DNA, the CDR3 is TGTGCTCTTGGGGACCCTTATTCCCAGTTGCATAAACTCATCTTT. Amino acid sequence: CALGDPYSQLHKLIF.

The chain links TRDV1 to TRDJ1; a weak D match, TRDD3 (6 bases). The CDR3 spans 15 residues. From germline, CDR1 is TSWWSYY and CDR2 QGS. V lost 8 bases to trimming and J lost 2 bases, with 18 bases between them. CDR3 coding DNA: TGTGCTCTTAACCATCCTCTAGGGGATACCGATAAACTCATCTTT. As protein: CALNHPLGDTDKLIF.